One TCR beta chain is described in this entry. Its antigen remains unknown. The data originate from a study of lymphopenia after photon versus proton radiotherapy. Findings of the study overall: Photon-treated patients lost naive T cells and TCR diversity; proton-treated stayed stable. After the lymphocyte nadir, photon-treated repertoires showed oligoclonal expansion, especially of CD8+ Temra cells. Only patients who died were analyzed for survival; proton advantage is unproven.

The protocol was immunoSEQ multiplex PCR, while the TCRdb copy is restricted to in-frame clones and leaves out a portion. This table holds about 70,000 clones, around 87% found once. Trimming removed 2 bases from V and 5 bases from J, with 18 bases in between. Germline V gene sequence: CDR1 GTSNPN, CDR2 SVGIG (reference sequence). The CDR3 spans 15 residues. The chain has TRBV30 and TRBJ2-5; D might be TRBD2 (6 bases). The TCR comes from a man older than 75 with esophageal cancer. Specimen: peripheral blood, collected from a patient treated with proton-based radiotherapy. The CDR3 DNA reads TGTGCCTGGAGTATCGGCGGGGCTGCCCGGGAGACCCAGTACTTC. Translated: CAWSIGGAARETQYF. The full variable domain, with the rest looked up from reference TRBV30 and TRBJ2-5, is SQTIHQWPATLVQPVGSPLSLECTVEGTSNPNLYWYRQAAGRGLQLLFYSVGIGQISSEVPQNLSASRPQDRQFILSSKKLLLSDSGFYLCAWSIGGAARETQYFGPGTRLLVL.